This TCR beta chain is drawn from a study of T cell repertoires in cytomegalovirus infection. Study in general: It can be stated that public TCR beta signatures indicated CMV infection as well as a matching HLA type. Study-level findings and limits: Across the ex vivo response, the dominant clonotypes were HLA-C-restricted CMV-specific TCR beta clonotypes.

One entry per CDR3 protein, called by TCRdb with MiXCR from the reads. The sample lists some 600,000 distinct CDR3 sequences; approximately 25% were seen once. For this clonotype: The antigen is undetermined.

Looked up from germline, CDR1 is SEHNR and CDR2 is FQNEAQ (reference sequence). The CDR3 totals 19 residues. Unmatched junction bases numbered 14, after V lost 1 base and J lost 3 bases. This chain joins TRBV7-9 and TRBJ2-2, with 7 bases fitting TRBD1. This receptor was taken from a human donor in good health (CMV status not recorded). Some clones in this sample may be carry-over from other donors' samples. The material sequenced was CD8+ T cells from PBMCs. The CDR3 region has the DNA TGTGCCAGCAGCTTAGGGATCAGGGTCTGGGACAGCGACACCGGGGAGCTGTTTTTT. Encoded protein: CASSLGIRVWDSDTGELFF.